These 6 T cell receptor beta chains were all obtained from the same sample, sequenced in a study of post-analysis software for immune sequencing data. Findings of the study overall: When patients were compared with controls, 4 or 5 TRBV segments were more frequent, TRBV5-6, TRBV5-1 and TRBV20-1 among them.

These receptors are not linked to any known antigen. TCR beta libraries were prepared from cDNA with unique molecular identifiers. MiXCR was run by TCRdb on the PCR reads, yielding one entry per CDR3 protein. The sample records 750,000 to 950,000 distinct CDR3 sequences, roughly 58% being singletons. The specimen sequenced was blood. These receptors were obtained from a girl under 18 with multiple sclerosis.

The chain uses TRBV29-1 and TRBJ1-2, with 9 bases matching TRBD1. The germline V gene has CDR1 SQVTM and CDR2 ANQGSEA. The CDR3 runs to 14 residues. J lost 4 bases, V lost 1 base, and 4 bases had no gene match. The CDR3 sequence is CSVEGTGEAYGYTF. For the CDR3, the DNA is TGCAGCGTTGAAGGGACAGGGGAGGCCTATGGCTACACCTTC.

Notes on this clonotype: This may come from a read error, since a much larger clone is one base off. This chain's CDR3 is CASSFSLQGVISEANVLTF. CDR3 bases: TGTGCCAGCAGTTTTAGTTTGCAGGGAGTTATCTCTGAGGCCAACGTCCTGACTTTC. The chain joins TRBV12-3 or TRBV12-4 to TRBJ2-6; D is perhaps TRBD1 or TRBD2 (5 bases each). The CDR3 loop spans 19 amino acids.

This sequence joins TRBV27 and TRBJ2-1; D gene ambiguous. CDR1 and CDR2 (germline): MNHEY, SMNVEV (reference sequence). This CDR3 is 13 amino acids long. Trimming stripped 6 bases from V and 2 bases from J, with 8 bases between. CDR3 region: CASRVGPYNEQFF. CDR3 sequence (DNA): TGTGCCAGCAGAGTTGGGCCCTACAATGAGCAGTTCTTC.

This chain joins TRBV4-1 and TRBJ1-2, with 8 bases fitting TRBD1. Germline assignment: CDR1 MGHRA and CDR2 YSYEKL. J was trimmed by 6 bases and V by 7 bases; bases with no gene match: 16. The CDR3 is made up of 16 amino acids. CDR3 residues: CASTEKGTGVRDGYTF. CDR3 bases: TGCGCCAGCACCGAAAAGGGGACAGGAGTTCGAGATGGCTACACCTTC.

The CDR3 DNA is TGTGCCAGCAGCCCAGGGGGCCAGAACGAGCAGTACTTC. This gives the protein CASSPGGQNEQYF. The rearrangement uses TRBV4-2 and TRBJ2-4; 8 bases fit TRBD1. TRBJ2-7 explains the end of the DNA better; the J call may be wrong. This CDR3 has 13 residues. Per the germline V gene, CDR1 is LGHNA and CDR2 is YNFKEQ.

This clonotype occurred a few times. The chain recombines TRBV29-1 with TRBJ2-7; 7 bases map to TRBD1. The V gene end was trimmed by 3 bases and the J gene end by 3 bases; junction bases not matched to a gene: 8. This CDR3 is built from 14 residues. CDR1 is SQVTM, CDR2 ANQGSEA, per germline. This CDR3 is CSVEAGTAFYEQYF. The DNA for the CDR3 is TGCAGCGTTGAGGCCGGGACAGCTTTCTACGAGCAGTACTTC.